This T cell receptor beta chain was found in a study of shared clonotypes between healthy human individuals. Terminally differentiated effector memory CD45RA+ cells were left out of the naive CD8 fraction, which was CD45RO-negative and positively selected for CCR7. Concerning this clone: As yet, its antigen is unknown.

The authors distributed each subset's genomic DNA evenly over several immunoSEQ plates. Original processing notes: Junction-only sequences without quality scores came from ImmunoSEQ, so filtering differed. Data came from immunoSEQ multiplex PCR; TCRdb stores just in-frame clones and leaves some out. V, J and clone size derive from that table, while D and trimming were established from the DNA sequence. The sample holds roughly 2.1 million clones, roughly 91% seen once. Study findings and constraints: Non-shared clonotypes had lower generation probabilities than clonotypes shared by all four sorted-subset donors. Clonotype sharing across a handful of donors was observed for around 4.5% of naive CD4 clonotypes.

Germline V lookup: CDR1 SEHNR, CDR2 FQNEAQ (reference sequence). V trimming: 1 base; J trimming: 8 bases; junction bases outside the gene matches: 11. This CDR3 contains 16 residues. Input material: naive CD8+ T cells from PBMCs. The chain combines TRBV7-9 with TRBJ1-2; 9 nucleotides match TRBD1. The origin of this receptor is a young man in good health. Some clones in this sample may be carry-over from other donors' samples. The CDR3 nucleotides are TGTGCCAGCAGCTTAGGCCCGGGACAGGGACCGTTCGGCTACACCTTC. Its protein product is CASSLGPGQGPFGYTF.